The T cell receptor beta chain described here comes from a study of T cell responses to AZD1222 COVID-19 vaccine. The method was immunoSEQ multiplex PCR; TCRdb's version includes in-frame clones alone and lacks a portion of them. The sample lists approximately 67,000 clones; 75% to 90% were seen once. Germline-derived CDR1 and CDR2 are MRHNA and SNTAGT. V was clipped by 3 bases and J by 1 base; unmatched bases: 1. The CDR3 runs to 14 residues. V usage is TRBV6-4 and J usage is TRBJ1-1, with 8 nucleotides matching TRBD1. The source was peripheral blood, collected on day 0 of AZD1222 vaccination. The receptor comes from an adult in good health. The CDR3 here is CASSEGQANTEAFF. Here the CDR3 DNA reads TGTGCCAGCAGTGAGGGACAGGCGAACACTGAAGCTTTCTTT.